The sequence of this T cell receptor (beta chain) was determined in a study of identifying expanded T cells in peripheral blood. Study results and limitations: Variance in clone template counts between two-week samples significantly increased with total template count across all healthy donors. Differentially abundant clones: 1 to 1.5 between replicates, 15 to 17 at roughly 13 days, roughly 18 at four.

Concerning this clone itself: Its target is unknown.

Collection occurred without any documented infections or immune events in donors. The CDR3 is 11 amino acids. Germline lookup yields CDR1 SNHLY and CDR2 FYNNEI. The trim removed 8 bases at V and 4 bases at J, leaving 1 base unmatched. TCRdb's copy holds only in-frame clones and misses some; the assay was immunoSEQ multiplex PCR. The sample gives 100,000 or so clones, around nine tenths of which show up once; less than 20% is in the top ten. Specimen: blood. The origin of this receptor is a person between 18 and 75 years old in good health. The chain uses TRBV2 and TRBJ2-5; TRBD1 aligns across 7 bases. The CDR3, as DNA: TGTGCCAGCCGGACAGGAGAGACCCAGTACTTC. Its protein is CASRTGETQYF.